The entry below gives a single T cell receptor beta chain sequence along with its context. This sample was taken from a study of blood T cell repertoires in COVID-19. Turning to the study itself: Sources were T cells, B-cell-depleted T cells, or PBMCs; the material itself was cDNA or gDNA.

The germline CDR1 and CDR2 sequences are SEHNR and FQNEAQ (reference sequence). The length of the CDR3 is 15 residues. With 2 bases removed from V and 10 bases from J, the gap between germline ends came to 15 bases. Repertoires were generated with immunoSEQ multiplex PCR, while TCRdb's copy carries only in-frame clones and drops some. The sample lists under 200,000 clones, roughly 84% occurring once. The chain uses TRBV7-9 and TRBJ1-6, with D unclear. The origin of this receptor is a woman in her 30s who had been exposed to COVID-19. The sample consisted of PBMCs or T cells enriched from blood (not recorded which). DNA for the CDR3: TGTGCCAGCAGCTTATGGATGGGGAGTGAGTCACCCCTCCACTTT. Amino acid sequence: CASSLWMGSESPLHF.